What follows are 6 T cell receptor beta chains derived from one specimen sequenced in a study of T cells after yellow fever vaccination. TCRdb re-analysed the 5' RACE reads in MiXCR, keeping a single row per CDR3 protein. Seen here are some 320,000 distinct CDR3 sequences, over 8.5% observed once, and the top ten hold about 3.5%. The input for sequencing was CD4+ T cells sorted from PBMCs, taken 45 days after the yellow fever booster vaccination. These receptors came from a man aged 18 to 35 who received the YFV17D yellow fever vaccine.

There are a few counts of this clonotype. The V gene is TRBV7-9, the J gene TRBJ1-1; no firm D call. Germline V lookup: CDR1 SEHNR, CDR2 FQNEAQ (reference sequence). V was trimmed by 4 bases and J by 5 bases, leaving 11 bases between them. The CDR3 has 13 amino acids. CDR3 sequence reads: CASSSSLVTEAFF. CDR3 bases: TGTGCCAGCAGCTCGTCCCTGGTGACTGAAGCTTTCTTT.

This chain connects TRBV18 to TRBJ2-1, with D tentatively TRBD2 (5 bases). V was shortened by 5 bases and J by 6 bases, with 8 bases between the two germline ends. The CDR3 has 12 amino acids. In germline, CDR1 is KGHSH, CDR2 LQKENI. For the CDR3, the DNA is TGTGCCAGCTCAAACGAGGGCAATGAGCAGTTCTTC. Translated, it gives CASSNEGNEQFF.

The gene calls are TRBV5-1 and TRBJ2-7; weak D call: TRBD2 (5 bases). Deletions cut 0 bases from V and 1 base from J, with 20 bases between. Germline assignment: CDR1 SGHRS and CDR2 YFSETQ. The CDR3 totals 18 residues. In nucleotides, the CDR3 is TGCGCCAGCAGCTTGGCCGTCCTGGGAGCCAGGAGTTCCTACGAGCAGTACTTC. It yields the protein CASSLAVLGARSSYEQYF.

This clonotype was observed a few times. The J gene is TRBJ2-3, the V gene TRBV6-2 or TRBV6-3; D ambiguous. The CDR3 is 16 amino acids. V was clipped by 0 bases and J by 2 bases, with 12 bases between them. Germline loops: CDR1 MNHEY, CDR2 SVGEGT. The CDR3 coding sequence is TGTGCCAGCAGTTACTCGACAAGACACCCCACAGATACGCAGTATTTT. Amino acids: CASSYSTRHPTDTQYF.

This clonotype was recorded a few times. The chain has TRBV30 and TRBJ2-5; possible D gene TRBD1, 6 bases. Germline V gives CDR1 GTSNPN, CDR2 SVGIG (reference sequence). Trimming stripped 2 bases from V and 6 bases from J, with 13 bases between. This CDR3 comprises 13 residues. Here the CDR3 reads CAWSFQGLKTQYF. The CDR3 DNA is TGTGCCTGGAGTTTTCAGGGGTTGAAGACCCAGTACTTC.

This clonotype turned up a few times. The chain has TRBV20-1 and TRBJ1-1; D not certain. V was trimmed by 7 bases and J by 6 bases, leaving 12 bases between them. This CDR3 contains 11 residues. Germline CDR1 DFQATT, CDR2 SNEGSKA (reference sequence). This CDR3 is CSVTVRSEAFF. Written as DNA, the CDR3 is TGCAGTGTCACGGTGAGGTCTGAAGCTTTCTTT.